This TCR beta chain was profiled in a study of blood T cell repertoires in COVID-19. Study at large: Some COVID-19 samples were acute and others convalescent; all came from the United States, Italy and Spain.

J was trimmed by 0 bases and V by 2 bases; bases with no gene match: 16. The CDR3 has 20 amino acids. Profiled with immunoSEQ multiplex PCR; TCRdb holds only in-frame clones, not every one. The table has some 160,000 clones, around 85% seen once. The sample taken for sequencing was peripheral blood. The gene calls are TRBV23-1 and TRBJ2-1, with 7 bases identical to TRBD1. TRBV23-1 is an open reading frame whose function is uncertain. The clonotype originates from a woman aged 70-85 years with acute or convalescent COVID-19. CDR3 region: CASSQRIDPDRDSSYNEQFF. The CDR3 DNA follows: TGCGCCAGCAGTCAACGAATCGACCCGGACCGGGACAGCTCCTACAATGAGCAGTTCTTC.